The source of this T cell receptor (beta chain) is a study of shared clonotypes between healthy human individuals. Here immunoSEQ multiplex PCR was the method, and the copy in TCRdb shows in-frame clones only, minus some. This table has about 480,000 clones, over 75% appearing once. The CDR3 runs to 16 residues. The germline V and J ends were trimmed by 1 base and 3 bases, with 16 bases remaining between them. Per the germline V gene, CDR1 is SEHNR and CDR2 is FQNEAQ (reference sequence). Study findings and constraints: What limited the represented genetic and exposure-history diversity was the small number of donors.

Turning to this clone: Its antigen is unknown.

Sequencing input: PBMCs. The chain is built from TRBV7-9 and TRBJ2-7; D is ambiguous. The clonotype was recovered from a woman between 40 and 50 years old in good health. Some clones in this sample may be carry-over from other donors' samples. DNA for the CDR3: TGTGCCAGCAGCTTAGGTAGCCCACTGAATGGCTACGAGCAGTACTTC. It specifies CASSLGSPLNGYEQYF.